The sequence of this TCR beta chain was determined in a study of T cell changes during pregnancy in multiple sclerosis. Assay: immunoSEQ multiplex PCR; the TCRdb copy retains only in-frame clones and omits some. Here the sample spans about 110,000 clones, around 90% being singletons. V was pared by 5 bases and J by 7 bases, with 20 bases between. The germline gives CDR1 PRHDT, CDR2 FYEKMQ (reference sequence). This CDR3 spans 16 amino acids. Material: peripheral blood, obtained in the third trimester of pregnancy. This clonotype originated in a female donor with multiple sclerosis, enrolled in a pregnancy study. The chain joins TRBV13 to TRBJ1-4; D is possibly TRBD1 (5 bases). The CDR3 spells CASSGRVGGTGEKLFF. In DNA, the CDR3 is TGTGCCAGCAGCGGACGGGTCGGCGGGACCGGTGAAAAACTGTTTTTT. Complete variable domain (other parts from reference TRBV13 and TRBJ1-4): AAGVIQSPRHLIKEKRETATLKCYPIPRHDTVYWYQQGPGQDPQFLISFYEKMQSDKGSIPDRFSAQQFSDYHSELNMSSLELGDSALYFCASSGRVGGTGEKLFFGSGTQLSVL.